This record covers a single T cell receptor (beta chain). The target antigen is unknown. This entry belongs to a study of Graves' ophthalmopathy and Graves' hyperthyroidism. Exclusion covered patients with other autoimmune diseases or uncontrolled infections (as well as pregnancy or lactation). Transcripts of RNA were the source for amplifying TCR beta CDR3 regions. A first-round RT-PCR used HTBI primers, followed by a second-round multiplex PCR. TCRdb recomputed calls from the multiplex PCR reads with MiXCR, one row per CDR3 protein. The sample lists approximately 700,000 distinct CDR3 sequences; 40% were seen once. Study results and caveats: The authors also found most expanded thyroid clonotypes above 0.001 frequency in blood. A 13-signature model separated ophthalmopathy from stable hyperthyroidism, reaching roughly 85% sensitivity and 80% to 83% specificity cross-validated. Sensitivity reached roughly 71% and specificity approximately 72% when the model predicted ophthalmopathy progression.

The V end was cut by 3 bases, the J end by 1 base, with 12 bases between. Germline assignment: CDR1 LNHDA and CDR2 SQIVND (reference sequence). This CDR3 region has 15 residues. The specimen was peripheral blood. The chain combines TRBV19 with TRBJ2-5, with D possibly being TRBD2 (6 bases). The clonotype originates from an adult man with Graves' ophthalmopathy. CDR3 in DNA: TGTGCCAGTAGTATCCAGGGCGGGATCCAAGAGACCCAGTACTTC. This codes for CASSIQGGIQETQYF.